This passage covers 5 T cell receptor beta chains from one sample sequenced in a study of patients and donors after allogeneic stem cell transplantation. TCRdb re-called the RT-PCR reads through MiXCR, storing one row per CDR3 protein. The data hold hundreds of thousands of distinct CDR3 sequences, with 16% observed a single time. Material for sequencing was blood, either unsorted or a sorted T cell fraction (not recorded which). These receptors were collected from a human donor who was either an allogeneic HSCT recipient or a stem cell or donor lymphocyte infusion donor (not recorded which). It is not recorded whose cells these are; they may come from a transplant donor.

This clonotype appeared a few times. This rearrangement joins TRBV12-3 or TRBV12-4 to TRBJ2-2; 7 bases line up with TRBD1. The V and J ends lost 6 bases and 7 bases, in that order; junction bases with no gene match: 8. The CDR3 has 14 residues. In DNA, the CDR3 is TGTGCCAGCAGACCCGGACAGGCGATCGGGGAGCTGTTTTTT. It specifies CASRPGQAIGELFF.

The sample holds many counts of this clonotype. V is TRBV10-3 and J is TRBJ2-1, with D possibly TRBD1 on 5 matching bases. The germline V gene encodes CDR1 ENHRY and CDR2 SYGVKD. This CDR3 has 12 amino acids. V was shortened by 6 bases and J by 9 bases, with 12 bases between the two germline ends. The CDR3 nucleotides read TGTGCCATCAGCTCCCAGGGTATTGAGCAGTTCTTC. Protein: CAISSQGIEQFF.

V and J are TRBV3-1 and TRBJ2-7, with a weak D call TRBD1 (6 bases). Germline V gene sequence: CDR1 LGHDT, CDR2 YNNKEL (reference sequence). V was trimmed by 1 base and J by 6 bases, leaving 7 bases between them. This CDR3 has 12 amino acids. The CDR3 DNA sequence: TGTGCCAGCAGCCAAGGGGGGCTCGAGCAGTACTTC. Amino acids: CASSQGGLEQYF.

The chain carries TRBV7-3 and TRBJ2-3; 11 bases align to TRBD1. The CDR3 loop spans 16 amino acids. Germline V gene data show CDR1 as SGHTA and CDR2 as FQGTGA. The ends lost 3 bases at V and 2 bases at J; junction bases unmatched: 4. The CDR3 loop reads CASSLGTGGSTDTQYF. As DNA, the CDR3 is TGTGCCAGCAGCTTGGGGACAGGGGGTTCCACAGATACGCAGTATTTT. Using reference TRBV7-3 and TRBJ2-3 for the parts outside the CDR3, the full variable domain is GAGVSQTPSNKVTEKGKYVELRCDPISGHTALYWYRQSLGQGPEFLIYFQGTGAADDSGLPNDRFFAVRPEGSVSTLKIQRTERGDSAVYLCASSLGTGGSTDTQYFGPGTRLTVL.

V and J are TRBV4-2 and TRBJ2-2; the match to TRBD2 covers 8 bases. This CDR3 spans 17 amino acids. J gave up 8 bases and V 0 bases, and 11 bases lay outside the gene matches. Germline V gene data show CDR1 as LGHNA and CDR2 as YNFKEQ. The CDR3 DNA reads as TGTGCCAGCAGCCAAGAGGAAAGCCGGGAGGGCCTTGGGGAGCTGTTTTTT. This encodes CASSQEESREGLGELFF.